These 22 T cell receptor beta chains originate from one sample sequenced in a study of post-analysis software for immune sequencing data. The study's findings and limits: Controls showed lower frequencies than patients for roughly five TRBV segments, and TRBV5-6, TRBV5-1 and TRBV20-1 were among these.

Incorporated into the TCR beta cDNA libraries were unique molecular identifiers, which served to reduce PCR and sequencing biases. TCRdb itself ran the PCR reads through MiXCR, one entry per CDR3 protein. The data show approximately 260,000 distinct CDR3 sequences, 36% seen once. These receptors have no identified antigens. Sequencing used blood. These TCRs come from a girl between 10 and 17 years old with multiple sclerosis.

About this clonotype: A much more abundant neighbour one base away suggests this may be a read error. The rearrangement uses TRBV20-1 and TRBJ2-7, with 7 positions matching TRBD2. The germline V gene encodes CDR1 DFQATT and CDR2 SNEGSKA (reference sequence). The CDR3 contains 13 residues. J was trimmed by 7 bases and V by 5 bases; bases with no gene match: 11. The CDR3 spells CSAGLGTYNEQYF. CDR3 bases: TGCAGTGCTGGACTAGGGACCTACAATGAGCAGTACTTC.

This clonotype has a handful of counts. The genes are TRBV10-3 and TRBJ1-1; D perhaps matches TRBD1 (5 bases). V was trimmed by 6 bases and J by 9 bases, leaving 17 bases between them. The CDR3 runs 13 residues. Germline loops: CDR1 ENHRY, CDR2 SYGVKD. CDR3 coding DNA: TGTGCCATCAGGGCCCTGGACGGGACTAAAGCTTTCTTT. Translated, it gives CAIRALDGTKAFF.

Only a few counts were recorded for this clonotype. The chain recombines TRBV29-1 with TRBJ2-7; 9 bases align to TRBD2. The CDR3 runs to 13 residues. CDR1 is SQVTM and CDR2 is ANQGSEA in the germline V gene. V was pared by 6 bases and J by 2 bases, with 5 bases of the junction left unmatched. The chain's CDR3 is CSVCPSGTYEQYF. CDR3 bases: TGCAGCGTCTGTCCTAGCGGGACCTACGAGCAGTACTTC.

The chain links TRBV4-3 to TRBJ2-5; TRBD1 matches 7 bases. This CDR3 is 15 amino acids long. CDR1 and CDR2 from the germline V gene are LGHNA and YSLEER. The ends lost 3 bases at V and 1 base at J; junction bases unmatched: 5. The DNA of the CDR3 is TGCGCCAGCAGCCAGTGGACAGGTATCCAAGAGACCCAGTACTTC. Translating gives CASSQWTGIQETQYF.

This chain uses TRBV19 with TRBJ2-1; 8 positions match TRBD2. Trimming at V came to 3 bases and at J to 3 bases, leaving 10 bases not matched to a gene. CDR1 is LNHDA, CDR2 SQIVND, per germline (reference sequence). This CDR3 has 17 residues. The CDR3 DNA sequence: TGTGCCAGTAGTATCATAACCCCTAGCGGGTACTACAATGAGCAGTTCTTC. Its protein product is CASSIITPSGYYNEQFF.

This clonotype was recorded at least ten times. The chain carries TRBV29-1 and TRBJ1-1; 8 nucleotides agree with TRBD1. The CDR3 consists of 13 residues. Germline CDR1 reads SQVTM; CDR2 reads ANQGSEA. V lost 4 bases and J lost 3; bases outside the gene matches: 4. CDR3 region: CSVGHRGDTEAFF. The CDR3 bases are TGCAGCGTTGGACACAGGGGGGACACTGAAGCTTTCTTT. The full variable domain, completed using reference TRBV29-1 and TRBJ1-1, is SAVISQKPSRDICQRGTSLTIQCQVDSQVTMMFWYRQQPGQSLTLIATANQGSEATYESGFVIDKFPISRPNLTFSTLTVSNMSPEDSSIYLCSVGHRGDTEAFFGQGTRLTVV.

This clonotype has a count of ten or more. The chain recombines TRBV6-6 with TRBJ2-7; 15 positions agree with TRBD2. The germline gives CDR1 MNHNY, CDR2 SVGAGI (reference sequence). V was pared by 2 bases and J by 1 base, with 6 bases of the junction left unmatched. The length of the CDR3 is 18 residues. CDR3 nucleotides: TGTGCCAGCAGTTACCTAGGACTAGCGGGAGGGCCTTCCTACGAGCAGTACTTC. This translates into CASSYLGLAGGPSYEQYF.

This clonotype was detected many times. DNA for the CDR3: TGTGCCAGCAGTGAATTCGCAGGGTCTTTGCACGAGCAGTACTTC. Residues: CASSEFAGSLHEQYF. The rearrangement uses TRBV6-1 and TRBJ2-7, with D maybe TRBD1 (5 bases). The CDR3 has 15 residues. CDR1 is MNHNS, CDR2 SASEGT, per germline. V was trimmed by 2 bases and J by 5 bases, leaving 16 bases between them.

V gene TRBV20-1 combines with J gene TRBJ2-1; perhaps TRBD2 as D (5 bases). CDR3 length: 16 residues. Germline lookup yields CDR1 DFQATT and CDR2 SNEGSKA (reference sequence). Trimming stripped 3 bases from V and 7 bases from J, with 22 bases between. CDR3: CSASPTDVVGENEQFF. CDR3 DNA: TGCAGTGCTAGCCCCACCGATGTAGTGGGAGAAAATGAGCAGTTCTTC.

This clonotype has at least ten counts. The CDR3 protein is CASSVYRGEHEQYF. The CDR3 bases are TGTGCCAGCAGCGTGTACAGGGGGGAGCACGAGCAGTACTTC. The rearrangement joins TRBV7-8 to TRBJ2-7, with 8 bases fitting TRBD1. The ends lost 5 bases at V and 5 bases at J; junction bases unmatched: 8. The CDR3 sequence is 14 residues long. From germline, CDR1 is SGHVS and CDR2 FQNEAQ.

The chain has TRBV20-1 and TRBJ2-3; D ambiguous. Per the germline V gene, CDR1 is DFQATT and CDR2 is SNEGSKA (reference sequence). This CDR3 is built from 14 residues. This CDR3 reads CSALNFRGTDTQYF. As DNA, the CDR3 is TGCAGCGCTCTAAATTTCCGTGGCACAGATACGCAGTATTTT.

This clonotype showed up many times. The chain has TRBV4-1 and TRBJ1-6, with no clear D. The V end lost 8 bases, the J end lost 0 bases, and 11 bases lay between the germline ends. CDR1 MGHRA and CDR2 YSYEKL come from the germline V gene. The CDR3 loop spans 15 amino acids. Written as DNA, the CDR3 is TGCGCCAGCCGCGACGGGAGCTCCTATAATTCACCCCTCCACTTT. Encoded protein: CASRDGSSYNSPLHF.

This clonotype was observed many times. This chain links TRBV2 with TRBJ1-2; 8 bases agree with TRBD1. Unmatched junction bases numbered 5, after V lost 5 bases and J lost 3 bases. Germline loops: CDR1 SNHLY, CDR2 FYNNEI. The CDR3 consists of 14 residues. For the CDR3, the DNA is TGTGCCAGCAGTACGGACAGGGCCTACTATGGCTACACCTTC. It translates to CASSTDRAYYGYTF.

This clonotype was recorded at least ten times. The chain carries TRBV4-2 and TRBJ2-3; D perhaps matches TRBD2 (6 bases). V was trimmed by 4 bases and J by 1 base, leaving 12 bases between them. Germline-derived CDR1 and CDR2 are LGHNA and YNFKEQ. This CDR3 contains 15 residues. For the CDR3, the DNA is TGTGCCAGCAGCCCCCGGGCTAGCGGCACAGATACGCAGTATTTT. This codes for CASSPRASGTDTQYF.

In its sample, this clonotype was seen many times. V and J are TRBV10-3 and TRBJ2-5; TRBD1 is a possible D gene (5 bases). Germline CDR1 reads ENHRY; CDR2 reads SYGVKD. With 0 bases removed from V and 6 bases from J, the gap between germline ends came to 17 bases. The CDR3 is 16 amino acids. CDR3 in amino acids: CAISESGSGSAQTQYF. The CDR3 coding sequence is TGTGCCATCAGTGAGTCGGGTTCAGGGTCGGCGCAGACCCAGTACTTC.

This clonotype was picked up many times. The genes are TRBV10-2 and TRBJ2-1; 10 nucleotides line up with TRBD2. Germline trimming cut 4 bases from V and 5 bases from J; bases unmatched to any gene: 8. CDR1 is WSHSY and CDR2 is SAAADI in the germline V gene. The CDR3 contains 16 residues. The CDR3 here is CASSVRLAGANNEQFF. CDR3 DNA: TGCGCCAGCAGTGTTAGGCTAGCGGGGGCCAACAATGAGCAGTTCTTC.

The chain combines TRBV10-3 with TRBJ2-5; TRBD2 agrees at 12 bases. J lost 1 base, V lost 6 bases, and 3 bases had no gene match. This CDR3 spans 15 amino acids. Germline loops: CDR1 ENHRY, CDR2 SYGVKD. CDR3 DNA sequence: TGTGCCATCAGGGGGACTAGCGGGTCCCAAGAGACCCAGTACTTC. Translated: CAIRGTSGSQETQYF.

This clonotype was seen a few times. This chain joins TRBV10-2 and TRBJ1-3; 11 nucleotides agree with TRBD1. The germline V gene has CDR1 WSHSY and CDR2 SAAADI. The CDR3 spans 14 residues. Germline trimming cut 8 bases from V and 2 bases from J; bases unmatched to any gene: 2. The DNA of the CDR3 is TGCGCCAGCGAGGGACAGGGGGCTGGAAACACCATATATTTT. Translation gives CASEGQGAGNTIYF.

The chain combines TRBV7-6 with TRBJ2-7; 9 bases are a match to TRBD2. The end of the DNA is better explained by TRBJ2-5, so the J call may be wrong. From germline, CDR1 is SGHVS and CDR2 FNYEAQ. The CDR3 consists of 15 residues. In nucleotides, the CDR3 is TGTGCCAGCAGCTTAGTGGCGGGAGGGCTAGAGACCCAGTACTTC. It codes for CASSLVAGGLETQYF.

This clonotype was recorded a few times. It may be a read error: a sequence one base away is much more abundant. The chain carries TRBV12-3 or TRBV12-4 and TRBJ2-6, with 8 bases lining up with TRBD1. Unmatched junction bases numbered 10, after V lost 5 bases and J lost 1 base. This CDR3 contains 18 residues. This CDR3 is CASSPGRGRSSGANVLTF. Written as DNA, the CDR3 is TGTGCCAGCAGTCCCGGCAGGGGGCGATCATCTGGGGCCAACGTCCTGACTTTC.

This clonotype was detected only a few times. The rearrangement links TRBV13 to TRBJ1-1, with D unclear. Germline V CDR1 and CDR2: PRHDT, FYEKMQ (reference sequence). Trimming removed 3 bases from V and 3 bases from J, with 8 bases in between. CDR3 length: 13 amino acids. The CDR3 coding sequence is TGTGCCAGCAGCTTCACTCGGGACACTGAAGCTTTCTTT. Encoded protein: CASSFTRDTEAFF.

J is TRBJ2-3 and V is TRBV5-1; D gene ambiguous. The CDR3 consists of 11 residues. Germline V lookup: CDR1 SGHRS, CDR2 YFSETQ. Trimming shortened V by 0 bases and J by 12 bases, and 8 bases separated the two germline ends. In nucleotides, the CDR3 is TGCGCCAGCAGCTTGGGTCTTCTACAGTATTTT. It is translated as CASSLGLLQYF.